This T cell receptor beta chain is drawn from a study of blood T cell repertoires in COVID-19. Whole-study context: Italy, Spain and the United States were the sources of the convalescent and acute COVID-19 samples. PBMCs, B-cell-depleted T cells, or T cells provided the cDNA or gDNA that made up the material.

The authors' processing: It was from reference gene primer amplification that nucleated cell counts were estimated. Sequenced by immunoSEQ multiplex PCR; TCRdb stores in-frame clones only, minus some. The V and J calls and the clone size are those of that table, but D and trimming were determined from the DNA. The repertoire holds 130,000 to 150,000 clones, 80% to 85% seen once, with roughly 34% in the top ten. V shed 7 bases, J shed 6 bases, and the junction held 17 bases outside the gene matches. Germline V gene lookup returns CDR1 MDHEN and CDR2 SYDVKM. This CDR3 comprises 17 residues. The chain is built from TRBV28 and TRBJ2-1; the match to TRBD1 covers 8 bases. The clonotype was recovered from a human donor in a cohort sampled during active COVID-19. The sample taken for sequencing was peripheral blood. CDR3 loop: CASTPRLTGATGNEQFF. The CDR3 DNA reads as TGTGCCAGCACCCCCAGACTGACAGGGGCAACGGGCAATGAGCAGTTCTTC. Variable domain in full (rest from reference TRBV28 and TRBJ2-1): DVKVTQSSRYLVKRTGEKVFLECVQDMDHENMFWYRQDPGLGLRLIYFSYDVKMKEKGDIPEGYSVSREKKERFSLILESASTNQTSMYLCASTPRLTGATGNEQFFGPGTRLTVL.